This T cell receptor (beta chain) emerged from a study of blood T cell repertoires in COVID-19. Turning to the study itself: T cells, B-cell-depleted T cells, or PBMCs provided the cDNA or gDNA that served as material.

In the study's own analysis: Estimation of nucleated cell counts relied on the amplification of reference gene primers. Profiling relied on immunoSEQ multiplex PCR, and the TCRdb table lists in-frame clones only, not all of them. The DNA gave D and trimming, while V, J and clone size come from that table. The sample carries under 200,000 clones, approximately 90% recorded once. The CDR3 consists of 14 residues. Germline V gives CDR1 SGHRS, CDR2 YFSETQ. Trimming at V came to 5 bases and at J to 4 bases, leaving 5 bases not matched to a gene. The material sequenced was peripheral blood. The receptor was derived from a man aged 45 to 65 with acute or convalescent COVID-19. The chain employs TRBV5-1 and TRBJ2-3, with 9 bases aligning to TRBD1. The CDR3 nucleotides are TGCGCCAGCAGTCCGACAGGGGGAGCAGATACGCAGTATTTT. Its translation: CASSPTGGADTQYF.